The 17 T cell receptor beta chains given below trace back to one sample, sequenced in a study of graft-versus-host responses after intestinal transplantation. These receptors are not linked to any known antigen. Measured with immunoSEQ multiplex PCR; TCRdb has only the in-frame clones, and not every one. Of about 91,000 clones in the sample, 80% to 95% are singletons; the top ten hold around 0.37%. The starting material was unstimulated CD4+ T cells sorted from spleen or lymph node cells, obtained before transplant. The origin of the receptors is a human donor who was the organ donor for an intestinal transplant.

The V and J genes are TRBV7-8 and TRBJ2-5, with no clear D. V was cut by 3 bases and J by 4 bases, with 3 bases left in between. The CDR3 is 11 residues long. The germline CDR1 and CDR2 sequences are SGHVS and FQNEAQ. CDR3 nucleotide sequence: TGTGCCAGCAGCTTGGCAGAGACCCAGTACTTC. Translation: CASSLAETQYF.

This rearrangement joins TRBV10-3 to TRBJ1-6, with D tentatively TRBD1 (5 bases). The germline V gene has CDR1 ENHRY and CDR2 SYGVKD. The CDR3 runs to 13 residues. V was clipped by 3 bases and J by 7 bases, with 7 bases between them. DNA of the CDR3: TGTGCCATCAGTGATTACAGGAATTCACCCCTCCACTTT. This translates into CAISDYRNSPLHF.

The chain employs TRBV7-3 and TRBJ1-2; no reliable D call. This CDR3 comprises 13 residues. V gave up 1 base and J gave up 8 bases, with 11 bases separating them. Germline V CDR1 and CDR2: SGHTA, FQGTGA. The DNA of the CDR3 is TGTGCCAGCAGCTTAAACCCGGGAAGCGGCTACACCTTC. Translation: CASSLNPGSGYTF.

A note on this clone: One junction end disagrees with the germline gene, perhaps due to a read error. This chain links TRBV5-1 with TRBJ2-2; D call uncertain. Germline assignment: CDR1 SGHRS and CDR2 YFSETQ. The CDR3 runs to 12 residues. The CDR3 sequence: CASSLNSGELFF. In nucleotides, the CDR3 is TGCGCCAGCAGCTTGAACTCCGGGGAGCTGTTTTTT.

The CDR3 loop reads CASSLAGTRQETQYF. The CDR3 bases are TGTGCCAGCAGCTTAGCCGGGACAAGACAAGAGACCCAGTACTTC. The chain combines TRBV7-6 with TRBJ2-5; a weak D match, TRBD1 (6 bases). Looked up from germline, CDR1 is SGHVS and CDR2 is FNYEAQ. This CDR3 is built from 15 residues. Trimming removed 0 bases at V and 2 bases at J, with 10 bases between.

DNA for the CDR3: TGCGCCAGCAGAAAGATGACAGGGGGCGACACTGAAGCTTTCTTT. Its translation is CASRKMTGGDTEAFF. This chain uses TRBV5-1 with TRBJ1-1; 10 bases align to TRBD1. The J segment lost 3 bases and the V segment lost 5 bases, leaving 7 bases of the junction unmatched. Germline V gives CDR1 SGHRS, CDR2 YFSETQ. This CDR3 has 15 residues.

The J gene is TRBJ2-5, the V gene TRBV4-1, with a tentative D call TRBD2 (6 bases). Germline V gene lookup returns CDR1 MGHRA and CDR2 YSYEKL. This CDR3 has 15 amino acids. V was pared by 2 bases and J by 10 bases, with 20 bases between. The CDR3 DNA reads as TGCGCCAGCAGCCAATCCGGGGACGAAGCCGGGGGCCAGTACTTC. Translated: CASSQSGDEAGGQYF.

This sequence joins TRBV7-9 and TRBJ2-3, with 7 positions matching TRBD2. The CDR3 runs to 15 residues. The trim removed 5 bases at V and 1 base at J, leaving 6 bases unmatched. In germline, CDR1 is SEHNR, CDR2 FQNEAQ (reference sequence). The CDR3 reads CASSPFLAGTDTQYF. In DNA form, the CDR3 reads TGTGCCAGCAGCCCCTTCCTAGCGGGCACAGATACGCAGTATTTT. Supplemented by reference TRBV7-9 and TRBJ2-3, the full variable domain reads DTGVSQNPRHKITKRGQNVTFRCDPISEHNRLYWYRQTLGQGPEFLTYFQNEAQLEKSRLLSDRFSAERPKGSFSTLEIQRTEQGDSAMYLCASSPFLAGTDTQYFGPGTRLTVL.

The J gene is TRBJ2-1, the V gene TRBV12-5, with 9 bases aligning to TRBD1. The length of the CDR3 is 17 residues. Unmatched junction bases numbered 14, after V lost 6 bases and J lost 5 bases. Germline V gene data show CDR1 as LGHNT and CDR2 as FRNRAP. CDR3 loop: CASGLDSGTGYHNEQFF. CDR3 nucleotides: TGTGCTAGTGGCCTTGACTCCGGGACAGGGTACCACAATGAGCAGTTCTTC.

The rearrangement uses TRBV28 and TRBJ1-5; D not resolved. The V end was cut by 8 bases, the J end by 0 bases, with 20 bases between. Germline-derived CDR1 and CDR2 are MDHEN and SYDVKM. There are 17 residues in the CDR3. The CDR3 loop reads CASVSLPGYFSNQPQHF. Written as DNA, the CDR3 is TGTGCCAGCGTCTCCCTCCCGGGATACTTTAGCAATCAGCCCCAGCATTTT.

The chain's CDR3 is CASRDGGTNTGELFF. The CDR3 region has the DNA TGCGCCAGCAGGGATGGGGGGACGAACACCGGGGAGCTGTTTTTT. The genes are TRBV5-1 and TRBJ2-2, with D possibly matching TRBD2 (6 bases). The ends were cut back, 5 bases at V and 0 bases at J, with 11 bases in the middle. The CDR3 is 15 residues long. The germline gives CDR1 SGHRS, CDR2 YFSETQ.

The chain employs TRBV12-5 and TRBJ2-5; no clear D. The CDR3 is made up of 15 amino acids. V was shortened by 0 bases and J by 3 bases, with 11 bases between the two germline ends. Germline-derived CDR1 and CDR2 are LGHNT and FRNRAP. The CDR3 coding sequence is TGTGCTAGTGGTTTGGTACCTAGAATGAAAGAGACCCAGTACTTC. This codes for CASGLVPRMKETQYF.

The chain carries TRBV7-2 and TRBJ2-7; D not certain. The CDR3 runs 14 residues. The germline gives CDR1 SGHTA, CDR2 FQGNSA. Trimming took off 2 bases at V and 2 bases at J, with 10 bases between the two ends. The CDR3 region is CASSLQALTYEQYF. The DNA for the CDR3 is TGTGCCAGCAGCTTACAGGCTCTCACCTACGAGCAGTACTTC.

The chain joins TRBV19 to TRBJ1-2; no clear D gene. This CDR3 is built from 13 residues. Germline V gene data show CDR1 as LNHDA and CDR2 as SQIVND (reference sequence). V dropped 8 bases and J dropped 3 bases, with 13 bases sitting between them. CDR3 sequence (DNA): TGTGCCAGTGAATATAGCGGGTACTATGGCTACACCTTC. Translation: CASEYSGYYGYTF.

About this clone: The same CDR3 arises from other DNA sequences in this sample as well. This chain's CDR3 is CASSISTDTQYF. The CDR3 DNA follows: TGTGCCAGTAGTATATCAACAGATACGCAGTATTTT. The chain has TRBV19 and TRBJ2-3, with D unresolved. Trimming removed 2 bases at V and 3 bases at J, with 3 bases between. Germline V gene lookup returns CDR1 LNHDA and CDR2 SQIVND (reference sequence). CDR3 length: 12 residues.

J is TRBJ1-1 and V is TRBV28, with D unclear. Germline values: CDR1 MDHEN, CDR2 SYDVKM. V lost 6 bases to trimming and J lost 1 base, with 9 bases between them. This CDR3 is 13 amino acids long. In DNA form, the CDR3 reads TGTGCCAGCAGATCACCAGGGAACACTGAAGCTTTCTTT. Translated, it gives CASRSPGNTEAFF.

This chain links TRBV9 with TRBJ2-3; 11 positions agree with TRBD2. V lost 3 bases, J lost 3 bases, and 6 bases stayed unmatched. From germline, CDR1 is SGDLS and CDR2 YYNGEE. The CDR3 spans 16 residues. CDR3 sequence (DNA): TGTGCCAGCAGCGACTGGGGGACTAGCGGAACAGATACGCAGTATTTT. Protein sequence: CASSDWGTSGTDTQYF.